The rows below give T cell receptor beta chains drawn from one sample of a study of radiation and T cells in renal cell carcinoma. The data were produced by immunoSEQ multiplex PCR, yet TCRdb's version contains in-frame clones alone and is incomplete. This repertoire shows approximately 45,000 clones, around 83% found once; its top ten account for 30% to 35%. This material consisted of blood, taken from a patient whose treatment included radiotherapy and nephrectomy. The receptors originated from a woman in her 70s with renal cell carcinoma. Each CDR3 is given without its conserved first and last residue.

j_call,v_call,cdr3_aa
TRBJ2-7,TRBV6-1,ASSEAPVPSYEQY
TRBJ2-7,TRBV6-5,ASSSGTGAIREQY
TRBJ1-1,TRBV13,ASSTGQLNTEAF
TRBJ1-2,TRBV5-4,ASTKDRLYGYT
TRBJ1-4,TRBV2,ASKRTEEKLF
TRBJ2-3,TRBV10-3,AIRGGGIGTDTQY
TRBJ1-1,TRBV19,ASSIVTGGFEAF
TRBJ2-7,TRBV28,ASSPIGYEQY
TRBJ2-5,TRBV7-2,ASSLYKSETQY
TRBJ2-1,TRBV7-3,ASSLTHAPYNEQF
TRBJ2-1,TRBV5-1,ASSLQGGMGYNEQF
TRBJ2-2,TRBV19,ASSPPGPLNTGELF
TRBJ1-2,TRBV18,ASSSTGGGQHHYGYT
TRBJ1-5,TRBV7-2,ASSPQTDQPQH
TRBJ2-5,TRBV7-9,ASSLNGENQETQY
TRBJ2-3,TRBV6-1,ASSEDAGGTDTQY
TRBJ2-7,TRBV7-2,ASSRFGVGEQY
TRBJ2-1,TRBV6-1,ASRGGASGRLEQF
TRBJ2-7,TRBV7-9,ASSAGQSYEQY
TRBJ1-1,TRBV19,ASSIGTGSTEAF
TRBJ1-3,TRBV4-1,ASSLGFGQSGNTIY
TRBJ2-5,TRBV9,ASSGQETQY
TRBJ1-2,TRBV7-8,ASSENKGSYGYT
TRBJ2-5,TRBV10-3,AISTSGGSRETQY
TRBJ2-3,TRBV27,ASNQQGLTDTQY
TRBJ1-1,TRBV10-1,ASSERGDTEAF
TRBJ2-1,TRBV14,ASSFRTGKYNEQF
TRBJ1-2,TRBV27,ASGGQGNSYGYT
TRBJ2-1,TRBV9,ASSAGSSYNEQF
TRBJ2-5,TRBV21-1,ASRDGAVEETQY
TRBJ1-5,TRBV7-2,ASSLAGAGEPQH
TRBJ2-3,TRBV7-9,ASSKGGRAILDTQY
TRBJ1-2,TRBV6-5,ASSYSGGLGDGYT
TRBJ2-3,TRBV5-5,ASSPGTELQY
TRBJ1-2,TRBV7-9,ASSWSGGEGYT
TRBJ2-3,TRBV14,ASSVSLHSTDTQY
TRBJ1-1,TRBV11-2,ASSLEWGATEAF
TRBJ2-1,TRBV19,ASSGRENEQF
TRBJ1-4,TRBV18,ASSGSFATNEKLF
TRBJ2-1,TRBV29-1,SVEENDLGEQF
TRBJ2-5,TRBV6-5,ASSPTHEVGETQY
TRBJ2-1,TRBV4-3,ASSQVVAGGVGNEQF
TRBJ2-7,TRBV4-2,ASSQEWGEAYEQY
TRBJ2-7,TRBV10-1,ASSGGQGVDEQY
TRBJ1-5,TRBV7-3,ASSLMHNQPQH
TRBJ2-7,TRBV5-4,ASSLDGGPYEQY